A single sample is the source of the 9 T cell receptor beta chains below, sequenced in a study of graft-versus-host responses after intestinal transplantation (dated by TCRdb to 2020 to 2023). In light of the paper, this sample's time point label describes: cells obtained before transplantation from donor or recipient. The library came from the immunoSEQ multiplex PCR assay. TCRdb carries this immuneACCESS record with in-frame sequences only. Its versions omit some clonotypes, under half of them owing to an unresolved V gene in the studies checked, with the rest unexplained. Recorded for this sample are over 9,000 clones; less than 35% of them occurred a single time. The top ten clones comprise about 3.3% of the sample. The sample here was alloreactive CD4+ T cells from a mixed lymphocyte reaction culture, taken before intestinal transplant. According to the study, the label for this sample's cell subset or site signals: CFSE-low proliferating T cells sorted from roughly six-day pre-transplant mixed lymphocyte reaction (GvH or HvG direction). The receptors shown here come from a human patient who received an intestinal transplant.

CDR3 nucleotides: TGTGCCAGCAGCTTGCTGGAACCGAACACTGAAGCTTTCTTT. Residues: CASSLLEPNTEAFF. V gene TRBV5-7 combines with J gene TRBJ1-1, with D unresolved. TRBV5-7 is marked as an open reading frame, function uncertain. This CDR3 is built from 14 residues. V lost 1 base and J lost 1, with 8 bases in between.

The chain employs TRBV12-5 and TRBJ2-3; no clear D gene. The CDR3 has 14 residues. Germline V lookup: CDR1 LGHNT, CDR2 FRNRAP. The ends were cut back, 2 bases at V and 6 bases at J, with 12 bases in the middle. The CDR3 nucleotides are TGTGCTAGTGGTTTGTTTGGGGTGGGGGATACGCAGTATTTT. Translating it yields CASGLFGVGDTQYF. The whole variable domain, remainder taken from reference TRBV12-5 and TRBJ2-3, is DARVTQTPRHKVTEMGQEVTMRCQPILGHNTVFWYRQTMMQGLELLAYFRNRAPLDDSGMPKDRFSAEMPDATLATLKIQPSEPRDSAVYFCASGLFGVGDTQYFGPGTRLTVL.

The chain is built from TRBV30 and TRBJ1-1, with TRBD1 matching over 11 bases. The CDR3 runs 15 residues. V was clipped by 5 bases and J by 1 base; unmatched bases: 6. The germline V gene encodes CDR1 GTSNPN and CDR2 SVGIG (reference sequence). The CDR3, as DNA: TGTGCCTGGGTGGACAGGGGGCTGGAGAACACTGAAGCTTTCTTT. Translated: CAWVDRGLENTEAFF.

The rearrangement uses TRBV7-9 and TRBJ2-3, with TRBD2 matching over 10 bases. The CDR3 runs to 19 residues. The trim removed 4 bases at V and 1 base at J, leaving 14 bases unmatched. Per the germline V gene, CDR1 is SEHNR and CDR2 is FQNEAQ (reference sequence). CDR3 coding DNA: TGTGCCAGCAGCTCTCCCCTAGCGGGAGTCGGAGTTGGCACAGATACGCAGTATTTT. It codes for CASSSPLAGVGVGTDTQYF.

This clone is labeled medium-sized. For the CDR3, the DNA is TGCGCCAGCAGCCAACTCACGGCCTACGAGCAGTACTTC. The encoded protein is CASSQLTAYEQYF. The chain joins TRBV4-1 to TRBJ2-7, with D unresolved. Per the germline V gene, CDR1 is MGHRA and CDR2 is YSYEKL. This CDR3 spans 13 amino acids. The ends were cut back, 2 bases at V and 2 bases at J, with 7 bases in the middle.

By sample fraction, this clone is medium-sized. The rearrangement joins TRBV7-3 to TRBJ2-7; possibly TRBD1 or TRBD2 for D (6 bases each). This CDR3 has 15 amino acids. Germline V gives CDR1 SGHTA, CDR2 FQGTGA. Trimming removed 4 bases from V and 7 bases from J, with 20 bases in between. The CDR3 protein is CASSSLGGPGEEQYF. The CDR3 DNA follows: TGTGCCAGCAGCTCTCTTGGGGGGCCCGGGGAAGAGCAGTACTTC.

This clone counts as medium-sized. The chain carries TRBV19 and TRBJ2-7; TRBD2 is a possible D gene (5 bases). Germline loops: CDR1 LNHDA, CDR2 SQIVND (reference sequence). The CDR3 totals 14 residues. The V gene lost 2 bases and the J gene lost 3 bases, with 11 bases spanning the gap. In DNA, the CDR3 is TGTGCCAGTAGTATATACGCAGGAGGCTACGAGCAGTACTTC. Translating it yields CASSIYAGGYEQYF. The entire variable domain, with the rest obtained from reference TRBV19 and TRBJ2-7, is as follows: DGGITQSPKYLFRKEGQNVTLSCEQNLNHDAMYWYRQDPGQGLRLIYYSQIVNDFQKGDIAEGYSVSREKKESFPLTVTSAQKNPTAFYLCASSIYAGGYEQYFGPGTRLTVT.

This sequence joins TRBV11-3 and TRBJ2-6; no firm D call. Per germline, CDR1 SGHNT and CDR2 YENEEA. The V end was cut by 6 bases, the J end by 5 bases, with 11 bases between. There are 14 residues in the CDR3. This CDR3 reads CASSRQSRANVLTF. The CDR3 DNA is TGTGCCAGCAGTCGACAAAGTCGGGCCAACGTCCTGACTTTC.

This clone came up a few times. V usage is TRBV2 and J usage is TRBJ1-2; D not resolved. Trimming removed 0 bases from V and 5 bases from J, with 4 bases in between. The CDR3 extends over 12 amino acids. Germline assignment: CDR1 SNHLY and CDR2 FYNNEI. In DNA form, the CDR3 reads TGTGCCAGCAGTGAAGCGCTTTATGGCTACACCTTC. Amino acids: CASSEALYGYTF.